This TCR beta chain appears in the sequencing data of a study of blood T cell repertoires in COVID-19. Overall study context: COVID-19 samples from acute and convalescent phases originated in the United States, Italy and Spain. In each case, the material was cDNA or gDNA derived from T cells, B-cell-depleted T cells, or PBMCs.

Those who participated ranged in age from about 18 to 89 years and resided in about 24 US areas. Authors' methods: Estimation of nucleated cell counts relied on the amplification of reference gene primers. TCRdb keeps only in-frame clones here, not all; method: immunoSEQ multiplex PCR. The DNA gave D and trimming, while V, J and clone size come from that table. The sample holds about 250,000 clones; 70% to 90% are singletons and the top ten take under 2%. The CDR3 contains 13 residues. V lost 2 bases to trimming and J lost 8 bases, with 10 bases between them. The germline gives CDR1 LGHNA, CDR2 YNFKEQ.

The sequence was collected from a man aged 35-49 years who had recovered from COVID-19. The specimen was PBMCs or T cells enriched from blood (not recorded which). The V gene is TRBV4-2, the J gene TRBJ1-3; D unresolved. The CDR3 sequence: CASSQYSGDTIYF. CDR3 sequence (DNA): TGTGCCAGCAGCCAATACTCCGGTGACACCATATATTTT.